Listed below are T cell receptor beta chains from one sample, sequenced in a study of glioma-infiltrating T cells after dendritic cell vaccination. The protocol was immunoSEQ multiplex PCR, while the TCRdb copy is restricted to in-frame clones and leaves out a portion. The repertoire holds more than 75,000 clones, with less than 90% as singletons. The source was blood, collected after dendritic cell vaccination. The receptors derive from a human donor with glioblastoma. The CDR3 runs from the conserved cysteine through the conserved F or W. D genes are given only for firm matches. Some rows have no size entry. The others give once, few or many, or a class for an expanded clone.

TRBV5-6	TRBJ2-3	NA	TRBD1	CASSFGTGTDTQYF	TGTGCCAGCAGCTTCGGGACAGGGACAGATACGCAGTATTTT
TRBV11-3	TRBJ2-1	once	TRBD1	CASSRQGNGPYNEQFF	TGTGCCAGCAGCCGACAGGGGAACGGGCCCTACAATGAGCAGTTCTTC
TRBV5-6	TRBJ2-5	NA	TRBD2	CASSITLAGGPETQYF	TGTGCCAGCAGCATCACTCTAGCGGGGGGGCCAGAGACCCAGTACTTC
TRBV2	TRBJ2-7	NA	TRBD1	CASSPGQRSSYEQYF	TGTGCCAGCAGCCCGGGACAGAGAAGCTCCTACGAGCAGTACTTC
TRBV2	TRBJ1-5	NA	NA	CASSAPEGSNQPQHF	TGTGCCAGCAGCGCGCCGGAGGGTAGCAATCAGCCCCAGCATTTT
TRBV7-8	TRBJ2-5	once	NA	CASSTGSPQYF	TGTGCCAGCAGTACAGGGTCCCCCCAGTACTTC
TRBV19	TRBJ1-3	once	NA	CASSSDRSYGNTIYF	TGTGCCAGTAGTTCCGACAGGTCGTATGGAAACACCATATATTTT
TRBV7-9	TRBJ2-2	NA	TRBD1	CASKGQGLTGELFF	TGTGCCAGCAAAGGACAGGGGCTAACCGGGGAGCTGTTTTTT
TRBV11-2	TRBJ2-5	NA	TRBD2	CASSPGWAGEETQYF	TGTGCCAGCAGCCCGGGTTGGGCGGGGGAAGAGACCCAGTACTTC
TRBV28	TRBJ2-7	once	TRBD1	CASSSPGDREREHF	TGTGCCAGCAGTTCCCCAGGGGACAGGGAAAGGGAGCACTTC
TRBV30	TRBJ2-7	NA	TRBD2	CAWTLAGGYEQYF	TGTGCCTGGACTCTAGCGGGGGGCTACGAGCAGTACTTC
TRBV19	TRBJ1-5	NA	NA	CASSLGVYNQPQHF	TGTGCCAGTAGCCTAGGGGTTTACAATCAGCCCCAGCATTTT
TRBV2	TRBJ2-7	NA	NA	CASKGTGTYEQYF	TGTGCCAGCAAAGGTACAGGAACCTACGAGCAGTACTTC
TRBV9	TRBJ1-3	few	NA	CASSDLASGNTIYF	TGTGCCAGCAGCGATTTGGCCTCTGGAAACACCATATATTTT
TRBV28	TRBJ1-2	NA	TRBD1	CASRTGIYGYTF	TGTGCCAGCAGGACAGGGATCTATGGCTACACCTTC
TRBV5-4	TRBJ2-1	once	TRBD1	CASSLGTAEQFF	TGTGCCAGCAGTCTCGGGACAGCTGAGCAGTTCTTC
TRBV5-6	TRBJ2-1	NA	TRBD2	CASTWRGLAGFEEQFF	TGTGCCAGCACCTGGCGGGGACTAGCGGGGTTTGAGGAGCAGTTCTTC
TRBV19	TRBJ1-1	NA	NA	CASKGREGETEAFF	TGTGCCAGTAAGGGCAGGGAAGGAGAAACTGAAGCTTTCTTT
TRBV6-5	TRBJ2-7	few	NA	CASSEDRSTEQYF	TGTGCCAGCAGTGAGGACAGATCGACGGAGCAGTACTTC
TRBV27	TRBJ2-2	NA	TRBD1	CASTILGQDLNTGELFF	TGTGCCAGCACCATACTAGGACAGGATCTTAACACCGGGGAGCTGTTTTTT
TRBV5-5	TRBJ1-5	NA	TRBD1	CASSNRGTVSNQPQHF	TGTGCCAGCAGCAACCGAGGGACAGTGAGTAATCAGCCCCAGCATTTT
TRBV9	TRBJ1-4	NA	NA	CASSVEGDSEKLFF	TGTGCCAGCAGCGTAGAGGGGGATAGTGAAAAACTGTTTTTT
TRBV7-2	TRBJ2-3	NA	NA	CASSREPLNTQYF	TGTGCCAGCAGCCGAGAGCCGCTGAATACGCAGTATTTT
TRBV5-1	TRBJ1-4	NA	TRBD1	CASSISGQGEKLFF	TGCGCCAGCAGCATCTCGGGACAGGGGGAAAAACTGTTTTTT
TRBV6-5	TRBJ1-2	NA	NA	CASYAGGLGFYGYTF	TGTGCCAGCTACGCGGGGGGGTTAGGGTTCTATGGCTACACCTTC
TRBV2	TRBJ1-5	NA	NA	CASRFAGARNQPQHF	TGTGCCAGCAGGTTCGCAGGGGCAAGAAATCAGCCCCAGCATTTT
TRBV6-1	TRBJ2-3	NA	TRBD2	CASSVLAGGPDTQYF	TGTGCCAGCAGTGTACTAGCGGGGGGGCCAGATACGCAGTATTTT
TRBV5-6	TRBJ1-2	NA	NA	CASSPGQRYGYTF	TGTGCCAGCAGCCCCGGACAGAGATATGGCTACACCTTC
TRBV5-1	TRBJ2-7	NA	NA	CASSLGVVGGSADEQYF	TGCGCCAGCAGCTTGGGGGTCGTTGGGGGGTCAGCCGACGAGCAGTACTTC
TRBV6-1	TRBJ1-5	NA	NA	CASSELDQPQHF	TGTGCCAGCAGTGAACTAGATCAGCCCCAGCATTTT
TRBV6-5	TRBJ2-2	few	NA	CASSSGDTGELFF	TGTGCCAGCAGTTCAGGGGACACCGGGGAGCTGTTTTTT
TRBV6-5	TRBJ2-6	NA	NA	CASSSRFSGANVLTF	TGTGCCAGCAGTTCCAGGTTCTCTGGGGCCAACGTCCTGACTTTC
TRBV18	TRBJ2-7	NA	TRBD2	CASSPTSGALEQYF	TGTGCCAGCTCACCGACTAGCGGGGCCCTCGAGCAGTACTTC
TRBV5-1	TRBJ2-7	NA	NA	CASSWGTRFYEQYF	TGCGCCAGCAGCTGGGGGACACGATTCTACGAGCAGTACTTC
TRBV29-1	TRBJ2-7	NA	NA	CSVTTGSGREQYF	TGCAGCGTTACGACAGGATCTGGTCGCGAGCAGTACTTC
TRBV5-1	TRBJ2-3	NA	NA	CASSLAGQGDTQYF	TGCGCCAGCAGCTTGGCCGGGCAGGGGGATACGCAGTATTTT
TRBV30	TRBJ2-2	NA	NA	CAWSPPAAKRANTGELFF	TGTGCCTGGTCCCCTCCGGCAGCTAAACGGGCGAACACCGGGGAGCTGTTTTTT